This T cell receptor (beta chain) came from a study of molecular identifiers for immune sequencing clone quantification (dated by TCRdb to the late 2010s). Regarding the study in general: For a replicate experiment, the RNA from either about 20,000 or 100,000 naive CD8 T cells was divided into five aliquots, and four of those aliquots went on to sequencing. CD8 T cells were used in a methods study to benchmark molecular-identifier clustering-based TCR repertoire sequencing (MIDCIRS) and TCR RNA copy counting. Beyond this particular receptor, the publication reports: The sizes of highly expanded clones could end up underestimated when identical TCR molecules share a barcode. Modeling gave about three recovered TCR RNA copies per cell versus roughly 10 by digital PCR, implying around 33% capture efficiency. In CMV-specific effector cells, over 99% of molecules were held by clones above 20 RNA copies, whereas under 1% of molecules were held by such clones in naive cells. The naive libraries included spiked-in Jurkat TCR RNA (about 11 copies' worth), and this RNA is not part of the donor repertoire. Spiked-in Jurkat TCR RNA equal to a single cell's worth was reported to be detectable even within 1,100,000 naive CD8 T cells. When barcode sub-clustering was omitted, TCR diversity was inflated by chimeric consensus sequences, with chimeras reaching as high as 47%.

Libraries of naive CD8 T cells were built from around 20,000 to 1,000,000 sorted cells, with 10%, 30% or 50% of the purified RNA used. Naive CD8 T cells were FACS-sorted as CD8+CD4-CCR7+CD45RA+ on a BD FACSAria II into RLT Plus buffer. More than 8 TCR copies' worth of Jurkat RNA were spiked into roughly 17,000-1,100,000 naive CD8 T cell samples to test detection sensitivity. CD8 T cells were enriched with RosetteSep CD8+ T Cell Enrichment Cocktail and Ficoll-Paque, followed by ACK red cell lysis. The germline V gene encodes CDR1 MGHRA and CDR2 YSYEKL. V is clipped by 4 bases and J by 4 bases, and the sequence between their germline boundaries is 13 bases long. The cysteine opens and the phenylalanine closes a CDR3 of 14 amino acids. The kept DNA is CDR3 alone, 42 bases in frame from the first base. Receptor libraries were prepared by PCR. TCRdb records NextSeq 500 as the sequencer. Preparation of bulk TCR libraries followed a previously described approach, with the TCR primers listed in Table S5. Purification of total RNA was performed with the Qiagen AllPrep DNA/RNA kit. Reads from multiple sequencing runs of the same library were pooled before analysis. Processing in the source paper ran as follows. Only reads with exact TCR constant sequence were kept, trimmed to 150 nt, and grouped by their 12-nt molecular barcodes. Reads in each barcode group were sub-clustered using a 15% Levenshtein threshold, and a quality-weighted consensus sequence was built for each RNA molecule. Non-functional sequences were removed, as were lower-count sequences one edit away from another. Based on a fit of two negative binomial distributions, barcode sub-clusters having less than 20% of the maximum read count were discarded. Using fastp at Q25 and MiXCR, TCRdb reprocessed the public reads and kept productive beta chains. Records with the same CDR3 protein are collapsed into one entry carrying the most frequent genes and DNA. TCRdb's processing, not the study's, gives the V and J calls here. In all, the sample holds 8,300 or so distinct CDR3 sequences, and about a third of those were seen once. 6.5% to 7.5% of the sample lies in the top ten.

Turning to this clonotype: Its cognate antigen has yet to be identified. No qualities accompany the bases; no much larger clone lies one base away.

The sequence is built from TRBV4-1 and TRBJ1-1; confidence is insufficient to name the D gene. The origin of this receptor is a human donor in good health. Some libraries in this study had Jurkat cell RNA spiked in. Material: naive CD8+ T cells from blood, with Jurkat cell RNA spiked in. The sample's cell subset or site label, in plain terms: FACS-sorted CD8+CD4-CCR7+CD45RA+ naive T cells. At the DNA level, the sequence is TGCGCCAGCAGCCCCTCGCAGACCTCCACTGAAGCTTTCTTT. It specifies CASSPSQTSTEAFF.